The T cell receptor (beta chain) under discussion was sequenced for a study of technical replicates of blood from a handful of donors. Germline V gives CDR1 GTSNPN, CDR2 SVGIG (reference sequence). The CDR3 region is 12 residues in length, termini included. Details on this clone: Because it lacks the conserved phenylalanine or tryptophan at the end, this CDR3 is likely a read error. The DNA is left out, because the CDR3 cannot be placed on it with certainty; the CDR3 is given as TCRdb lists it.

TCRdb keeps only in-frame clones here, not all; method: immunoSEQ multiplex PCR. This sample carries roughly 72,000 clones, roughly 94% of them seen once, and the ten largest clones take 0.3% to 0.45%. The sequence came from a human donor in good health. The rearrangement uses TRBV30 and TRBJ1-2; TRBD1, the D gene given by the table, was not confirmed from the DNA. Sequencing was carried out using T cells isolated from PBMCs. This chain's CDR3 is CAWSAGQVFYRY.